This is a list of T cell receptor beta chains from one sample in a study of metastatic and nonmetastatic thyroid tumors. TCRdb re-called clones via MiXCR from the PCR reads. The repertoire consists of around 18,000 clones, with less than 40% occurring once and the leading ten covering 17%. Sequenced: tumor tissue. These receptor sequences come from a female donor with papillary thyroid cancer or a benign thyroid nodule (not recorded which). Some clones in this sample may be carry-over from other donors' samples. The CDR3 runs from the conserved cysteine through the conserved F or W. A D gene is named only where the DNA matches it firmly. The size of a clone is reported for some rows only, either as once, few or many, or as a class for expanded clones.

D,J,V,size,DNA,CDR3
.,TRBJ1-1,TRBV10-3,.,TGTGCCATCAGTGAGCTCCCATCAGTAGGCAGCGGGGGCACTGCTGCTTTCTTT,CAISELPSVGSGGTAAFF
TRBD1,TRBJ2-2,TRBV27,medium-sized,TGTGCCAGCAGTTTATCGGGACAGCTAAACACCGGGGAGCTGTTTTTT,CASSLSGQLNTGELFF
.,TRBJ1-1,TRBV28,.,TGTGCCAGCAGTTCGGTGGCGACGTGGGCTTTCTTT,CASSSVATWAFF
TRBD1,TRBJ1-2,TRBV6-5,.,TGTGCCAGCAGTTCGACGACAGGGACTATCTATGGCTACACCTTC,CASSSTTGTIYGYTF
.,TRBJ2-2,TRBV20-1,.,TGCAGTGCTAGGGCCCCCCGGGGGGCTGGCACCGGGGAGCTGTTTTTT,CSARAPRGAGTGELFF
.,TRBJ2-1,TRBV7-9,many,TGTGCCAGCAGCTTGGACGGGAGTTCCTACAATGAGCAGTTCTTC,CASSLDGSSYNEQFF
TRBD2,TRBJ2-7,TRBV11-2,.,TGTGCCAGCAGCGTCTCTAGCGGGACCTACGAGCAGTACTTC,CASSVSSGTYEQYF
TRBD2,TRBJ2-3,TRBV30,.,TGTGCCTGGAGTGTGGCTAGCGGTGATACGCAGTATTTT,CAWSVASGDTQYF
TRBD1,TRBJ1-2,TRBV2,few,TGTGCCAGCAGCCCGGGACAGGGAGGTGGCTACACCTTC,CASSPGQGGGYTF
.,TRBJ2-5,TRBV5-6,.,TGTGCCAGCACCTCTCGACAGACACTACAAGAGACCCAGTACTTC,CASTSRQTLQETQYF
TRBD2,TRBJ2-1,TRBV6-5,medium-sized,TGTGCCAGCAGTTCCCCCCCCGGAGGCGGGAGTTCCTACAATGAGCAGTTCTTC,CASSSPPGGGSSYNEQFF
.,TRBJ1-6,TRBV12-3/TRBV12-4,few,TGTGCCAGCACGATTTCAACACTCCACTTT,CASTISTLHF
TRBD2,TRBJ2-3,TRBV19,medium-sized,TGTGCCAGTAGCCTAGCGGGAGTCGGCGATACGCAGTATTTT,CASSLAGVGDTQYF
.,TRBJ1-2,TRBV5-6,once,TGTGCCAGCAGCTCGTTGGGGGACCCGAACTATGGCTACACCTTC,CASSSLGDPNYGYTF
.,TRBJ2-3,TRBV20-1,.,TGCAGTGCCAGGGCGGGCGGCAGGGTCGCTAGCACAGATACGCAGTATTTT,CSARAGGRVASTDTQYF
.,TRBJ2-7,TRBV5-1,medium-sized,TGCGCCAGCAGCCCCGCCGGAGCTTTTTACGAGCAGTACTTC,CASSPAGAFYEQYF
TRBD1,TRBJ2-1,TRBV27,.,TGTGCCAGCAGTTCCCCCGGGACAGGGGGTTCCAATGAGCAGTTCTTC,CASSSPGTGGSNEQFF
.,TRBJ2-1,TRBV6-1,few,TGTGCCAGCCTCCCTGACTGGATGAGGGAGCAGTTCTTC,CASLPDWMREQFF
.,TRBJ2-2,TRBV30,.,TGTGCCTGGAGTGTACGGACCGGGGAGCTGTTTTTT,CAWSVRTGELFF
.,TRBJ2-7,TRBV19,medium-sized,TGTGCCAGTAGTATCCCCGGGGGCTACGAGCAGTACTTC,CASSIPGGYEQYF
.,TRBJ1-5,TRBV28,.,TGTGCCAGCACCGAGGGAGAGGTTTGGAGCAATCAGCCCCAGCATTTT,CASTEGEVWSNQPQHF
.,TRBJ1-1,TRBV27,many,TGTGCCAGCAGTTTATTGAGATCGCCGGGGGTGAACACTGAAGCTTTCTTT,CASSLLRSPGVNTEAFF
TRBD1,TRBJ1-5,TRBV6-6,few,TGTGCCAGCAGTTACTCGAAACCAGGGGGCGTCAATCAGCCCCAGCATTTT,CASSYSKPGGVNQPQHF
TRBD2,TRBJ2-3,TRBV28,few,TGTGCCAGCAGTCCTGGGACTAGTTATGGCGATACGCAGTATTTT,CASSPGTSYGDTQYF
TRBD1,TRBJ1-1,TRBV9,.,TGTGCCAGCAGCGTAACTGACAGGGTGGAAACTGAAGCTTTCTTT,CASSVTDRVETEAFF
.,TRBJ1-5,TRBV7-8,medium-sized,TGTGCCAGCAGCCCCACCGGGTTTAGCAATCAGCCCCAGCATTTT,CASSPTGFSNQPQHF
.,TRBJ1-6,TRBV28,.,TGTGCCAGCAACAGTCTGACATTTAATTCACCCCTCCACTTT,CASNSLTFNSPLHF
.,TRBJ1-5,TRBV2,many,TGTGCCAGCAGTGAGGATAGGGTCGGGCAGCCCCAGCATTTT,CASSEDRVGQPQHF
.,TRBJ2-7,TRBV6-1,few,TGTGCCAGCGGAAGGAGTTCCTACGAGCAGTACTTC,CASGRSSYEQYF
.,TRBJ2-7,TRBV18,.,TGTGCCAGCTCACAACTCGATGCGACCTACGAGCAGTACTTC,CASSQLDATYEQYF
.,TRBJ1-5,TRBV6-1,few,TGTGCCAGCAGTGAATGGGCCGATCAGCCCCAGCATTTT,CASSEWADQPQHF
TRBD2,TRBJ2-3,TRBV6-1,.,TGTGCCAGCGGAAGACTAGCGGGGGAGACGGATACGCAGTATTTT,CASGRLAGETDTQYF
TRBD1,TRBJ2-3,TRBV6-2/TRBV6-3,many,TGTGCCAGCAGTTCCGACAGGGGAAAAAACACAGATACGCAGTATTTT,CASSSDRGKNTDTQYF
TRBD1,TRBJ2-7,TRBV28,few,TGTGCCAGCACAGGGGGCTACGAGCAGTACTTC,CASTGGYEQYF
.,TRBJ1-5,TRBV20-1,.,TGCAGTGCTAGAGCTTGCGGGGGTCAGCCCCACCATTTT,CSARACGGQPHHF
TRBD1,TRBJ2-7,TRBV5-1,.,TGCGCCAGCAGTCTGGACAGGCATCGACAGCAGTACTTC,CASSLDRHRQQYF
TRBD1,TRBJ1-2,TRBV11-3,.,TGTGCCAGCACCTCCGGGACAGAGTATGGCTACACCTTC,CASTSGTEYGYTF
.,TRBJ2-1,TRBV6-5,few,TGTGCCAGCAGTTACGGTGGTTACAATGAGCAGTTCTTC,CASSYGGYNEQFF
.,TRBJ2-2,TRBV7-8,many,TGTGCCAGCAGCCTAACGAACACCGGGGAGCTGTTTTTT,CASSLTNTGELFF
TRBD1,TRBJ2-7,TRBV6-1,.,TGTGCCAGCATTCGACCTCTAGACAGGGCGGACTCCTACGAGCAGTACTTC,CASIRPLDRADSYEQYF
TRBD1,TRBJ1-6,TRBV19,.,TGTGCCAGTAGCCGCGGACAGGGGCCCTCACCCCTCCACTTT,CASSRGQGPSPLHF
TRBD1,TRBJ1-1,TRBV7-9,.,TGTGCCAGCAGCTGGGGGGACAGGGGGGTTGAAGCTTTCTTT,CASSWGDRGVEAFF
.,TRBJ1-1,TRBV7-3,.,TGTGCCAGCAGCTTAACTGGCGGCTTAACTGAAGCTTTCTTT,CASSLTGGLTEAFF
.,TRBJ1-5,TRBV19,few,TGTGCCAGTAGTATCGCAGGGCGTTATAGCAATCAGCCCCAGCATTTT,CASSIAGRYSNQPQHF
.,TRBJ1-2,TRBV19,.,TGTGCCAGTAGTCCGGTAAACTATGGCTACACCTTC,CASSPVNYGYTF
.,TRBJ2-6,TRBV4-3,medium-sized,TGCGCCAGCAGCCACCTAGGCGGGATCTCTGGGGCCAACGTCCTGACTTTC,CASSHLGGISGANVLTF
TRBD2,TRBJ2-1,TRBV11-2,.,TGTGCCAGCAGCTACAGGACTAGCGGTGAAGGCGAGCAGTTCTTC,CASSYRTSGEGEQFF
.,TRBJ1-4,TRBV28,.,TGTGCCAGCAGTTTCAGGGGACGGAGCCTTAAGAGGAATGAAAAACTGTTTTTT,CASSFRGRSLKRNEKLFF
.,TRBJ1-2,TRBV27,.,TGTGCCAGCAGTTCCACAACGACAACCGGGGCGAGGGGCTACACCTTC,CASSSTTTTGARGYTF
TRBD2,TRBJ2-3,TRBV11-1,.,TGTGCCAGCAGCTTATCTCTAGCGGGGGCGGTGGATACGCAGTATTTT,CASSLSLAGAVDTQYF
.,TRBJ2-2,TRBV28,.,TGTGCCAGCACCTCACGACATACCTACACCGGGGAGCTGTTTTTT,CASTSRHTYTGELFF
TRBD2,TRBJ2-7,TRBV11-1,many,TGTGCCAGCAGGGGGTGGACTAGCGGCTCCCCCTACGAGCAGTACTTC,CASRGWTSGSPYEQYF
.,TRBJ1-3,TRBV28,few,TGTGCCAGCAACGTGGGGAACAGGTACTCTGGAAACACCATATATTTT,CASNVGNRYSGNTIYF
TRBD1,TRBJ2-6,TRBV19,.,TGTGCCAGTAGTACCCGACAGGGTGGGGTGTCTGGGGCCAACGTCCTGACTTTC,CASSTRQGGVSGANVLTF
TRBD1,TRBJ2-5,TRBV19,many,TGTGCCAGTAGCCATAGGTCCGGACAGGGACGGGAGACCCAGTACTTC,CASSHRSGQGRETQYF
TRBD1,TRBJ2-7,TRBV19,medium-sized,TGTGCCAGTAGTATCTCGTCCCTTACAGGGGGCGAGCAGTACTTC,CASSISSLTGGEQYF
.,TRBJ2-5,TRBV25-1,medium-sized,TGTGCCAGCAGATGGGCCTACCAAGAGACCCAGTACTTC,CASRWAYQETQYF
.,TRBJ1-2,TRBV24-1,medium-sized,TGTGCCACCAGTCGGGTGAACTATGGCTACACCTTC,CATSRVNYGYTF
TRBD1,TRBJ1-4,TRBV3-1,.,TGTGCCAGCAGCCAAGGGCCAGGGGGTGAAGAAAAACTGTTTTTT,CASSQGPGGEEKLFF
.,TRBJ2-7,TRBV20-1,.,TGCAGTGCTCAGGGCCGAGAGGTAACCGAGCAGTACTTC,CSAQGREVTEQYF